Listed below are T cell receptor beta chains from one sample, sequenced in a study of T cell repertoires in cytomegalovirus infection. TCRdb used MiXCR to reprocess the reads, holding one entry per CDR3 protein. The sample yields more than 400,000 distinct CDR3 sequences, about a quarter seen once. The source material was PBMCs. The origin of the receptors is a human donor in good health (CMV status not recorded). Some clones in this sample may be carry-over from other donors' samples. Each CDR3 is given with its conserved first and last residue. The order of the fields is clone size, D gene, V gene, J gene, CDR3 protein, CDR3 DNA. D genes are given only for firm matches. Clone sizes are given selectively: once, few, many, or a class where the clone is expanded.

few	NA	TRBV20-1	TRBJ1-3	CSATKGYGNTIYF	TGCAGTGCCACCAAGGGGTACGGAAACACCATATATTTT
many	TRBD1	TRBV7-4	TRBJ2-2	CANGTGNTGELFF	TGTGCCAACGGGACAGGAAACACCGGGGAGCTGTTTTTT
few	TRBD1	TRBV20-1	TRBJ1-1	CSARDSLRQGARVKNTEAFF	TGCAGTGCTAGAGATAGTTTGCGGCAGGGGGCGCGGGTAAAGAACACTGAAGCTTTCTTT
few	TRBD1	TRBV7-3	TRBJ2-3	CASRRTGLSTDTQYF	TGTGCCAGCAGACGGACAGGGCTAAGCACAGATACGCAGTATTTT
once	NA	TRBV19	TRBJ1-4	CASSAPFGGANEKLFF	TGTGCCAGTAGTGCTCCGTTCGGGGGGGCTAATGAAAAACTGTTTTTT
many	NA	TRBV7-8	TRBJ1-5	CASSPVGASNQPQHF	TGTGCCAGCAGCCCAGTAGGGGCGAGCAATCAGCCCCAGCATTTT
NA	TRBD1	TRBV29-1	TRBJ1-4	CSVGDRTNEKLFF	TGCAGCGTTGGGGACAGAACTAATGAAAAACTGTTTTTT
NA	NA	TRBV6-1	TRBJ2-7	CASKDSPYEQYF	TGTGCCTCAAAGGACAGTCCCTACGAGCAGTACTTC
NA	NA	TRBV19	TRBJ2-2	CASSKVDTNTGELFF	TGTGCCAGTAGTAAAGTAGACACGAACACCGGGGAGCTGTTTTTT
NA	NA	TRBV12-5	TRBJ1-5	CASRGTDNQPQHF	TGTGCTAGTCGGGGGACGGACAATCAGCCCCAGCATTTT
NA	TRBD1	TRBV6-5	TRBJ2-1	CASSYMGTVPYNEQFF	TGTGCCAGCAGTTACATGGGGACAGTGCCCTACAATGAGCAGTTCTTC
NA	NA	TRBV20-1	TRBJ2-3	CSATEARTDTQYF	TGCAGTGCAACGGAGGCCAGGACAGATACGCAGTATTTT
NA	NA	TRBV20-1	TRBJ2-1	CSARDVGEQFF	TGCAGTGCTAGAGATGTCGGTGAGCAGTTCTTC
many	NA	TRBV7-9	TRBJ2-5	CASSRLRGQETQYF	TGTGCCAGCAGTCGCCTAAGGGGGCAAGAGACCCAGTACTTC
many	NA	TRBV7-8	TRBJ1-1	CASRLGGTEAFF	TGTGCCAGCAGATTAGGAGGCACTGAAGCTTTCTTT
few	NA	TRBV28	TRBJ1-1	CASSTRTAQAEAFF	TGTGCCAGCAGTACCCGGACCGCCCAAGCTGAAGCTTTCTTT
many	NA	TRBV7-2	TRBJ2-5	CASSLSGQEETQYF	TGTGCCAGCAGCTTAAGTGGTCAGGAAGAGACCCAGTACTTC
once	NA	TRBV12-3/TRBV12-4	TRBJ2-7	CASSYSRKGAYEQYF	TGTGCCAGCTCCTATTCTAGGAAGGGCGCCTACGAGCAGTACTTC
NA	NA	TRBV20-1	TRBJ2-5	CSARKLGEETQYF	TGCAGTGCTAGGAAATTAGGGGAAGAGACCCAGTACTTC
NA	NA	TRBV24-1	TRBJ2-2	CATRRAKTGELFF	TGTGCCACCAGGAGGGCCAAGACCGGGGAGCTGTTTTTT
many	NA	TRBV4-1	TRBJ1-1	CASSPGQRAGQHPEAFF	TGCGCCAGCAGCCCTGGGCAGCGGGCAGGCCAACATCCCGAAGCTTTCTTT
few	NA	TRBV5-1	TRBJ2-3	CASSLAPRVVDTQYF	TGCGCCAGCAGCTTGGCTCCCAGGGTGGTGGATACGCAGTATTTT
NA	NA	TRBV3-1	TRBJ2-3	CASSPTKGSDTQYF	TGTGCCAGCAGCCCCACGAAGGGGTCAGATACGCAGTATTTT
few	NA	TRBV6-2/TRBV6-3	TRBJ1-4	CASSHMSQLFF	TGTGCCAGCAGCCACATGAGTCAACTGTTTTTT
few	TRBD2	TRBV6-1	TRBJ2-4	CASSEWTSGNKNIQYF	TGTGCCAGCAGTGAGTGGACTAGCGGGAACAAAAACATTCAGTACTTC
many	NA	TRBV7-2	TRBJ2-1	CASSQGLLNEQFF	TGTGCCAGCAGCCAGGGACTTCTTAATGAGCAGTTCTTC
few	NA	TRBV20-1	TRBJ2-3	CSASKPDSTDTQYF	TGCAGTGCTAGTAAACCGGATTCCACAGATACGCAGTATTTT
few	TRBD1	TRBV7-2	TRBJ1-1	CASSLIGQANTEAFF	TGTGCCAGCAGCTTAATAGGACAGGCGAACACTGAAGCTTTCTTT
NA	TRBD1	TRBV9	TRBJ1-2	CASSEQGSSYGYTF	TGTGCCAGCAGCGAACAGGGGAGTTCCTATGGCTACACCTTC
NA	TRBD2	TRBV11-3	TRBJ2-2	CASSLVGLAGVTGELFF	TGTGCCAGCAGCTTAGTCGGCCTAGCGGGAGTCACCGGGGAGCTGTTTTTT
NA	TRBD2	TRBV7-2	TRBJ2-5	CASGSPAVSSGMEYF	TGTGCCAGCGGCAGCCCAGCGGTGTCTAGCGGGATGGAGTACTTC
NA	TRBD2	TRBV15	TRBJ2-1	CATSRVSGSMVMGADEQFF	TGTGCCACCAGCAGAGTAAGCGGGAGTATGGTTATGGGGGCCGATGAGCAGTTCTTC
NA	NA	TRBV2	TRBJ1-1	CASRHSGTEAFF	TGTGCCAGCAGGCACAGTGGCACTGAAGCTTTCTTT
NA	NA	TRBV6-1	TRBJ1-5	CASSTGGGQPQHF	TGTGCCAGCAGTACGGGGGGGGGGCAGCCCCAGCATTTT
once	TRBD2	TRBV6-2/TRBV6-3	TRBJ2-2	CASSSQLAGTGELFF	TGTGCCAGCAGTTCGCAACTAGCGGGGACCGGGGAGCTGTTTTTT
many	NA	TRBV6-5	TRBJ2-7	CASSYSRGSYEQYF	TGTGCCAGCAGTTACTCGAGGGGGTCCTACGAGCAGTACTTC
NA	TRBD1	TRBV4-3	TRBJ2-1	CASSPDETGNNEQFF	TGCGCCAGCAGCCCTGATGAGACAGGGAACAATGAGCAGTTCTTC
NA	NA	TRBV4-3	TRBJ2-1	CASSQANKHNEQFF	TGCGCCAGCAGCCAAGCGAATAAACACAATGAGCAGTTCTTC
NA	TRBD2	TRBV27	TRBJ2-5	CASSFVAGVYETQYF	TGTGCCAGCAGTTTTGTAGCGGGAGTATACGAGACCCAGTACTTC
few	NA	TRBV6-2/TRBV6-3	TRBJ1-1	CASSFYQGRGTEAFF	TGTGCCAGCAGTTTCTACCAGGGAAGAGGGACTGAAGCTTTCTTT
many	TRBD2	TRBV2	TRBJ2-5	CASSVAGGSQETQYF	TGTGCCAGCAGTGTGGCGGGAGGATCCCAAGAGACCCAGTACTTC
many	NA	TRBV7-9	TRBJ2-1	CASSLRIVGNEQFF	TGTGCCAGCAGCTTAAGAATAGTTGGCAATGAGCAGTTCTTC
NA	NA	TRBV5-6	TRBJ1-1	CASSSGLSGTEAFF	TGTGCCAGCAGCTCCGGACTGTCGGGGACTGAAGCTTTCTTT
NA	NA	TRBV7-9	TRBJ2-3	CASSFSASSTDTQYF	TGTGCCAGCAGCTTTTCAGCGTCGTCCACAGATACGCAGTATTTT
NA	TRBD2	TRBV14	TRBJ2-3	CASSQTSGRAWDTQYF	TGTGCCAGCAGCCAGACTAGCGGGAGGGCCTGGGATACGCAGTATTTT
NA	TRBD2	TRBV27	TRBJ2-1	CASSSVTSGRVGEQFF	TGTGCCAGCAGTTCTGTGACTAGCGGGAGGGTAGGTGAGCAGTTCTTC
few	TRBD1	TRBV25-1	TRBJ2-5	CASSGPGQQDAQETQYF	TGTGCCAGCAGTGGGCCGGGACAGCAAGACGCACAAGAGACCCAGTACTTC
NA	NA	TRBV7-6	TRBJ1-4	CASSPPGWRGSGEKLFF	TGTGCCAGCAGCCCGCCGGGGTGGAGGGGAAGCGGTGAAAAACTGTTTTTT